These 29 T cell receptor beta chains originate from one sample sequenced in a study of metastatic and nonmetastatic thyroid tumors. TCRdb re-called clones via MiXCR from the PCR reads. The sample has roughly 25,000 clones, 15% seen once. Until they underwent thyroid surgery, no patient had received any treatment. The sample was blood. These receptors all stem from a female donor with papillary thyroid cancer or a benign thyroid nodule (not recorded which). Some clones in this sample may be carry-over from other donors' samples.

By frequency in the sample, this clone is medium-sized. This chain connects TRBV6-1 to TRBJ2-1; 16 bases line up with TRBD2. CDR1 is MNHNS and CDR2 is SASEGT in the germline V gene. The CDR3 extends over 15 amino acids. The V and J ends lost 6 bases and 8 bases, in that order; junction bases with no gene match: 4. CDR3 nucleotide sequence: TGTGCCAGCAGGGGACTAGCGGGAGGGCCCCATGAGCAGTTCTTC. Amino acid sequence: CASRGLAGGPHEQFF.

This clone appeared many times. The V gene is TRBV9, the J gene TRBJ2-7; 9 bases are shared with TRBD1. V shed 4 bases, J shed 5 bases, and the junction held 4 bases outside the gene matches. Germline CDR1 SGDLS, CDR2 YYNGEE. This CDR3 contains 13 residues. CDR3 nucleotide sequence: TGTGCCAGCAGCACGGGACAGGGTGACGAGCAGTACTTC. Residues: CASSTGQGDEQYF.

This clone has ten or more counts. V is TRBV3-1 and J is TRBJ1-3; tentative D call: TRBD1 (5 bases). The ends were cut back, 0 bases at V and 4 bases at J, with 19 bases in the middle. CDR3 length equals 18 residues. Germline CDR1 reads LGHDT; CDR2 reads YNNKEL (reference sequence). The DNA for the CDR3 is TGTGCCAGCAGCCAAGATGGGACCGGCCCTTGGGAGGGAAACACCATATATTTT. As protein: CASSQDGTGPWEGNTIYF.

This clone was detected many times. The CDR3 DNA reads TGTGCCAGTAGTGCGACTAGCGGGTTCTACAATGAGCAGTTCTTC. Translation: CASSATSGFYNEQFF. V and J are TRBV19 and TRBJ2-1, with TRBD2 matching over 10 bases. V trimming: 5 bases; J trimming: 3 bases; junction bases outside the gene matches: 4. Germline CDR1 reads LNHDA; CDR2 reads SQIVND (reference sequence). The CDR3 runs 15 residues.

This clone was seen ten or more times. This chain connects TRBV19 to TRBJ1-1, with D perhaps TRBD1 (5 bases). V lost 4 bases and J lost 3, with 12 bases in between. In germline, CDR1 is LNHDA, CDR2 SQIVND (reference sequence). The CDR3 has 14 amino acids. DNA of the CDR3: TGTGCCAGTAGTAGGGGGGATTTGGACACTGAAGCTTTCTTT. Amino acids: CASSRGDLDTEAFF. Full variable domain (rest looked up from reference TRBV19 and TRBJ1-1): DGGITQSPKYLFRKEGQNVTLSCEQNLNHDAMYWYRQDPGQGLRLIYYSQIVNDFQKGDIAEGYSVSREKKESFPLTVTSAQKNPTAFYLCASSRGDLDTEAFFGQGTRLTVV.

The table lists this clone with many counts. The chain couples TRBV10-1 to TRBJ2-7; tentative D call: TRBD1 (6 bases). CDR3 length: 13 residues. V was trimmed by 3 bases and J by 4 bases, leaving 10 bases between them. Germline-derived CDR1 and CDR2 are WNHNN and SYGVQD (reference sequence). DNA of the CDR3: TGCGCCAGCAGTGAACAGGGAATATACGAGCAGTACTTC. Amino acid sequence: CASSEQGIYEQYF.

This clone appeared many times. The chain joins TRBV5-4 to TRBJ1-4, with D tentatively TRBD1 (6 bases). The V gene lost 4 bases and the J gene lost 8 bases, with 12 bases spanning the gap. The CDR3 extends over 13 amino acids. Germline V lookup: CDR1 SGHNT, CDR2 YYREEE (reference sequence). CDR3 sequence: CASSPGTREKLFF. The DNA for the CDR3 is TGTGCCAGCAGCCCGGGGACACGCGAAAAACTGTTTTTT.

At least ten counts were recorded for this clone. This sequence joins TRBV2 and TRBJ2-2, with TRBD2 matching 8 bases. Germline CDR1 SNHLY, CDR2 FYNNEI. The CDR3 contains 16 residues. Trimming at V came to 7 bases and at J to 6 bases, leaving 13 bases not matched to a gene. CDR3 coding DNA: TGTGCCAGCATCCGGGGGGTAGCGGGATCCCCCGGGGAGCTGTTTTTT. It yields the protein CASIRGVAGSPGELFF.

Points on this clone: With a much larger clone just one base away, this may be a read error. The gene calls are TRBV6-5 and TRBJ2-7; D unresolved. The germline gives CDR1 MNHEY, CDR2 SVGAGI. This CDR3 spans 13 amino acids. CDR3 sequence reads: CASSYGESYDQYF. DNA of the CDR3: TGTGCCAGCAGTTACGGCGAATCCTACGATCAGTACTTC.

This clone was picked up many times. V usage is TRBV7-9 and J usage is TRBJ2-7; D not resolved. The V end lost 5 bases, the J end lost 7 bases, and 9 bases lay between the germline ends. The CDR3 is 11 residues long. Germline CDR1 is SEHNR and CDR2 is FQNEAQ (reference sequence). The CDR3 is CASSEVGEQYF. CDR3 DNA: TGTGCCAGCAGCGAAGTGGGGGAGCAGTACTTC.

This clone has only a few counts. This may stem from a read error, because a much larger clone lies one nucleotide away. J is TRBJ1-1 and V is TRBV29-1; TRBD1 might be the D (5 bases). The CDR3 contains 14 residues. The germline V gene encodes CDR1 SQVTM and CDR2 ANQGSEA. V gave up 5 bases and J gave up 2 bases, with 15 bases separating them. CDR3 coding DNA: TGCAGCGTTCCGGGGGGGGGATTTAACACTGAAGCTTTCTTT. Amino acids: CSVPGGGFNTEAFF.

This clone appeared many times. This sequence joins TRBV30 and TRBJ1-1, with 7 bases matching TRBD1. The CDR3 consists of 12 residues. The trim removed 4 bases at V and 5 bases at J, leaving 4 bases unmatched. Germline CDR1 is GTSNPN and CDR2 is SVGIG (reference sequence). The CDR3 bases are TGTGCCTGGAAGGGGGCTGGGACTGAAGCTTTCTTT. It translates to CAWKGAGTEAFF.

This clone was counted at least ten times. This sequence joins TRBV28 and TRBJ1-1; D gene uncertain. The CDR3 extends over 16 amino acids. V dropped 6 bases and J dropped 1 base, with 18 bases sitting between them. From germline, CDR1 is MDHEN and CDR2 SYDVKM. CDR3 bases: TGTGCCAGCAGCTTAACAGTAAGGGTGGGGAACACTGAAGCTTTCTTT. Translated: CASSLTVRVGNTEAFF.

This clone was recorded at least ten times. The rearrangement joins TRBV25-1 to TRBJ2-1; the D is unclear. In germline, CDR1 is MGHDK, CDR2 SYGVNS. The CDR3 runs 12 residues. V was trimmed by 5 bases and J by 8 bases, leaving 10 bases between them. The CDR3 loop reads CASSPQKDEQFF. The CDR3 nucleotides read TGTGCCAGCAGTCCACAAAAGGATGAGCAGTTCTTC.

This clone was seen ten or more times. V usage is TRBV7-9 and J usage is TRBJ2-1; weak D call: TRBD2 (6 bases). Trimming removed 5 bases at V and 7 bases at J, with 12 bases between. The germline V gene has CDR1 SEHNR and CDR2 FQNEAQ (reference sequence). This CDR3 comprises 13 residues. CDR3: CASSPKRENEQFF. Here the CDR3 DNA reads TGTGCCAGCAGCCCAAAACGGGAGAATGAGCAGTTCTTC.

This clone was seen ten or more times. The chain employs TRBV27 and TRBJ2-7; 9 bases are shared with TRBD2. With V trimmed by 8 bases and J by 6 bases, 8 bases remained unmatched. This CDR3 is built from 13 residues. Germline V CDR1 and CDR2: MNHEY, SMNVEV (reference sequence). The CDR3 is CASSRREGLEQYF. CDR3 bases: TGTGCCAGCTCGCGGCGGGAGGGCCTCGAGCAGTACTTC.

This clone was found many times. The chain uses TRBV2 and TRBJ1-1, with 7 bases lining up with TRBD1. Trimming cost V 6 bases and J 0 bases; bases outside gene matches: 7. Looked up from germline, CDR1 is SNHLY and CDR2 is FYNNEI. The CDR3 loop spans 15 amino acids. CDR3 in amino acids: CASRWTGHMNTEAFF. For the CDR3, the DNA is TGTGCCAGCAGATGGACAGGCCATATGAACACTGAAGCTTTCTTT.

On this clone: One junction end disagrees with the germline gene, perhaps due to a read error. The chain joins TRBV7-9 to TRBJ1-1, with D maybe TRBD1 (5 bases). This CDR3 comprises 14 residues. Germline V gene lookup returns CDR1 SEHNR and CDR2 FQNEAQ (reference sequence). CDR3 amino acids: CASNPQGMNTEAFF. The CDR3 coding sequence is TGTGCCAGCAACCCCCAGGGAATGAACACCGAAGCTTTCTTT.

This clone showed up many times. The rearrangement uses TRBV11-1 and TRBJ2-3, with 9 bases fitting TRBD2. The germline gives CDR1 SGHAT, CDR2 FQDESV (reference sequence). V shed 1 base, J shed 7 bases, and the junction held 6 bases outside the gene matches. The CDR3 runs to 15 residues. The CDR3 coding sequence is TGTGCCAGCAGCTTAGAGGCGGGAGGGCCACATACGCAGTATTTT. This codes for CASSLEAGGPHTQYF. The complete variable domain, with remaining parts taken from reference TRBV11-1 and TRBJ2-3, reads EAEVAQSPRYKITEKSQAVAFWCDPISGHATLYWYRQILGQGPELLVQFQDESVVDDSQLPKDRFSAERLKGVDSTLKIQPAELGDSAMYLCASSLEAGGPHTQYFGPGTRLTVL.

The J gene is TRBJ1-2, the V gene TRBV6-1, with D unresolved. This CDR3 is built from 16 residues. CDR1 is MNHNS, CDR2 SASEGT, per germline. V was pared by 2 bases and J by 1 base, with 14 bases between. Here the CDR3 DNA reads TGTGCCAGCAGTGAATACTTCCCTCCTATTAACTATGGCTACACCTTC. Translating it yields CASSEYFPPINYGYTF.

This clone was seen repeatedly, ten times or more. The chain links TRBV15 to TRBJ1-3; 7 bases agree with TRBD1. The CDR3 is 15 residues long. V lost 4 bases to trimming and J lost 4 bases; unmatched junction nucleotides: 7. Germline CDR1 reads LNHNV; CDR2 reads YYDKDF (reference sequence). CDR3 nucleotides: TGTGCCACCAGCATAGACAGGGCTCCCGGAAACACCATATATTTT. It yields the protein CATSIDRAPGNTIYF.

Here the CDR3 DNA reads TGTGCCAGCAGCTTAATGGACAGCAACATTAACTACGAGCAGTACTTC. Its translation: CASSLMDSNINYEQYF. The chain carries TRBV7-8 and TRBJ2-7, with TRBD1 as a possible D gene (6 bases). Germline assignment: CDR1 SGHVS and CDR2 FQNEAQ. V dropped 2 bases and J dropped 3 bases, with 17 bases sitting between them. This CDR3 spans 16 amino acids.

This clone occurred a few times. The CDR3 loop reads CASSFLYGYTF. The CDR3 coding sequence is TGTGCCAGCAGTTTTTTATATGGCTACACCTTC. J is TRBJ1-2 and V is TRBV27; D uncertain. CDR1 MNHEY and CDR2 SMNVEV come from the germline V gene (reference sequence). V lost 3 bases and J 5 bases, leaving 4 bases between the germline ends. The CDR3 is made up of 11 amino acids.

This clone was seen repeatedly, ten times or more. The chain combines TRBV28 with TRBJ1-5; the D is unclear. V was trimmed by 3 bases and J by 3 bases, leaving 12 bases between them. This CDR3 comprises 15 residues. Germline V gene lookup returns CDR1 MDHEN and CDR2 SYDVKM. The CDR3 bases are TGTGCCAGCAGTTTTATCGACGGGGACAATCAGCCCCAGCATTTT. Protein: CASSFIDGDNQPQHF. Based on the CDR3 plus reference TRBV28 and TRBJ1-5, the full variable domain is DVKVTQSSRYLVKRTGEKVFLECVQDMDHENMFWYRQDPGLGLRLIYFSYDVKMKEKGDIPEGYSVSREKKERFSLILESASTNQTSMYLCASSFIDGDNQPQHFGDGTRLSIL.

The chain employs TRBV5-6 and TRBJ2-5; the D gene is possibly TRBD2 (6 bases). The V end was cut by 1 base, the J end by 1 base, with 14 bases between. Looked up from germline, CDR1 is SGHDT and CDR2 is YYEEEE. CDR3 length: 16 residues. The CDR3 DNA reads TGTGCCAGCAGCTTGCGGGGCGGGAACACCCAAGAGACCCAGTACTTC. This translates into CASSLRGGNTQETQYF.

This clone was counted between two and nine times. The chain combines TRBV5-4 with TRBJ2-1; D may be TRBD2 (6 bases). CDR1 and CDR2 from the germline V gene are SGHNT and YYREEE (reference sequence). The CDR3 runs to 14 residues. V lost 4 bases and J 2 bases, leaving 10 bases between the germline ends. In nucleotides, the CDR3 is TGTGCCAGCAGCGGCGGGAAAACCTACAATGAGCAGTTCTTC. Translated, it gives CASSGGKTYNEQFF.

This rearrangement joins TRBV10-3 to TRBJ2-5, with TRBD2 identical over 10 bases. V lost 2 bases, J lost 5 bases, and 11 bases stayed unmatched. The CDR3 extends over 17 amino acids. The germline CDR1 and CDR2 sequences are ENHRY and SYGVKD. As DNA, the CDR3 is TGTGCCATCAGTGAGCCGCACACTAGCGGGATTTTTGAGACCCAGTACTTC. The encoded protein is CAISEPHTSGIFETQYF.

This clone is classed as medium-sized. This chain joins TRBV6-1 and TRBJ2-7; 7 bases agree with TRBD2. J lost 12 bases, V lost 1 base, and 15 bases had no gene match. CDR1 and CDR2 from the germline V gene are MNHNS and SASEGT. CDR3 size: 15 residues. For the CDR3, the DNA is TGTGCCAGCAGTGAAGAGGCTAGCGGAGGACTACGAGGGTACTTC. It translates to CASSEEASGGLRGYF.

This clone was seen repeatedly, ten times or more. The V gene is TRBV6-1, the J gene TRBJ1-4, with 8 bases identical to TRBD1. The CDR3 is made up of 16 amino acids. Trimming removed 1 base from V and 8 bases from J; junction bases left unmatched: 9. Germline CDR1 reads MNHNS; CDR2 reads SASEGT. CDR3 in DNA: TGTGCCAGCAGTGAAGGGTCTACAGGGGGAGGGGAAAAACTGTTTTTT. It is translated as CASSEGSTGGGEKLFF.